The 18 T cell receptor beta chains below were found in one sample sequenced in a study of shared clonotypes between healthy human individuals. Naive CD8 isolation took CD45RO-negative cells positively selected for CCR7 and excluded terminally differentiated effector memory CD45RA+ cells. Libraries were prepared by immunoSEQ multiplex PCR; TCRdb keeps only in-frame clonotypes and omits some of them. The table has around 2,000,000 clones, around 96% seen once. The sample was naive CD8+ T cells sorted from blood. These receptors were obtained from a man younger than 35 in good health.

This rearrangement joins TRBV27 to TRBJ2-1; D is ambiguous. Germline lookup yields CDR1 MNHEY and CDR2 SMNVEV (reference sequence). The CDR3 is made up of 13 amino acids. Deletions cut 4 bases from V and 8 bases from J, with 12 bases between. Written as DNA, the CDR3 is TGTGCCAGCAGTTCCGGTCCCGAGGATGAGCAGTTCTTC. Amino acid sequence: CASSSGPEDEQFF.

This clone has a single count. The rearrangement uses TRBV18 and TRBJ2-7; D gene unclear. Deletions cut 3 bases from V and 5 bases from J, with 11 bases between. The CDR3 sequence is 13 residues long. The germline gives CDR1 KGHSH, CDR2 LQKENI. In DNA form, the CDR3 reads TGTGCCAGCTCACCTCCCTCTTCCAACGAGCAGTACTTC. This sequence encodes CASSPPSSNEQYF.

The chain joins TRBV5-1 to TRBJ1-4; no firm D call. Trimming pared 0 bases from V and 8 bases from J, leaving 5 bases between. Germline V gene lookup returns CDR1 SGHRS and CDR2 YFSETQ. The CDR3 consists of 12 residues. The DNA of the CDR3 is TGCGCCAGCAGCTTGGCCGGGGAAAAACTGTTTTTT. Translated, it gives CASSLAGEKLFF.

This clone was counted a single time. This chain uses TRBV5-4 with TRBJ1-4; the D gene is possibly TRBD1 (5 bases). Trimming left V 2 bases short and J 8 bases short, with 16 bases between. Germline loops: CDR1 SGHNT, CDR2 YYREEE (reference sequence). The CDR3 sequence is 15 residues long. The CDR3 DNA reads TGTGCCAGCAGCTTCTACGGGGGGATTCACGAAAAACTGTTTTTT. Translated: CASSFYGGIHEKLFF.

The rearrangement uses TRBV7-9 and TRBJ1-5, with TRBD1 matching 8 bases. Per germline, CDR1 SEHNR and CDR2 FQNEAQ (reference sequence). There are 14 residues in the CDR3. Trimming took 7 bases from V and 1 from J; bases not matched to a gene: 3. In DNA, the CDR3 is TGTGCCAGCACACAGGGGGAGAGCAATCAGCCCCAGCATTTT. As protein: CASTQGESNQPQHF.

The DNA for the CDR3 is TGTGCCAGCTCACCAGGACAGTACAATGAGCAGTTCTTC. The encoded protein is CASSPGQYNEQFF. The chain employs TRBV18 and TRBJ2-1; possibly TRBD1 for D (6 bases). Trimming left V 2 bases short and J 4 bases short, with 6 bases between. Germline CDR1 and CDR2: KGHSH and LQKENI. CDR3 length: 13 residues.

Worth noting for this clone: The same CDR3 is also encoded by other DNA sequences in this sample. The V gene is TRBV6-1, the J gene TRBJ2-7; 14 bases line up with TRBD2. This CDR3 region has 15 residues. Germline CDR1 is MNHNS and CDR2 is SASEGT. V lost 4 bases, J lost 2 bases, and 1 base stayed unmatched. CDR3 coding DNA: TGTGCCAGCAGTGCGACTAGCGGGGGGGCCTACGAGCAGTACTTC. The encoded protein is CASSATSGGAYEQYF.

This clone was picked up one time. Other DNA sequences from this sample encode an identical CDR3 as well. The chain joins TRBV13 to TRBJ2-3; no reliable D call. The germline V gene encodes CDR1 PRHDT and CDR2 FYEKMQ (reference sequence). The germline V and J ends were trimmed by 0 bases and 3 bases, with 4 bases remaining between them. The CDR3 totals 13 residues. CDR3 sequence: CASSLGGTDTQYF. In DNA form, the CDR3 reads TGTGCCAGCAGCTTAGGAGGGACAGATACGCAGTATTTT.

The gene calls are TRBV27 and TRBJ2-7; D unresolved. Germline assignment: CDR1 MNHEY and CDR2 SMNVEV (reference sequence). CDR3 size: 11 residues. Trimming shortened V by 8 bases and J by 3 bases, and 8 bases separated the two germline ends. CDR3 nucleotides: TGTGCCAGCGGAGACTTCTACGAGCAGTACTTC. This sequence encodes CASGDFYEQYF.

The chain employs TRBV6-5 and TRBJ2-7, with 9 bases matching TRBD2. Germline V CDR1 and CDR2: MNHEY, SVGAGI. The CDR3 sequence is 15 residues long. The trim removed 0 bases at V and 5 bases at J, leaving 5 bases unmatched. The CDR3 bases are TGTGCCAGCAGTTACTCTAGGACTAGCGCAGACGAGCAGTACTTC. Protein sequence: CASSYSRTSADEQYF.

The chain has TRBV27 and TRBJ2-7; 8 bases are a match to TRBD1. The CDR3 sequence is 17 residues long. The germline CDR1 and CDR2 sequences are MNHEY and SMNVEV (reference sequence). Trimming at V came to 0 bases and at J to 4 bases, leaving 11 bases not matched to a gene. The CDR3 protein is CASSLSANDRGFYEQYF. CDR3 DNA sequence: TGTGCCAGCAGTTTATCGGCCAACGACAGGGGTTTTTACGAGCAGTACTTC.

The chain joins TRBV9 to TRBJ2-5, with 10 nucleotides matching TRBD2. CDR1 SGDLS and CDR2 YYNGEE come from the germline V gene. There are 14 residues in the CDR3. Trimming removed 3 bases from V and 4 bases from J; junction bases left unmatched: 3. The CDR3 sequence: CASSASGRIETQYF. DNA of the CDR3: TGTGCCAGCAGCGCTAGCGGGAGAATAGAGACCCAGTACTTC.

This clone occurred once. The DNA of the CDR3 is TGTGCCAGCAGCTCCCCGGGAGGCGGTCCCTCGGGGGAGCAGTTCTTC. Encoded protein: CASSSPGGGPSGEQFF. The chain recombines TRBV11-2 with TRBJ2-1; 7 nucleotides agree with TRBD2. The germline gives CDR1 SGHAT, CDR2 FQNNGV. This CDR3 has 16 residues. The trim removed 4 bases at V and 10 bases at J, leaving 16 bases unmatched.

J is TRBJ1-5 and V is TRBV6-1, with D unclear. This CDR3 is 15 amino acids long. With 0 bases removed from V and 3 bases from J, the gap between germline ends came to 9 bases. Germline V gene lookup returns CDR1 MNHNS and CDR2 SASEGT. Here the CDR3 reads CASSEAFQFNQPQHF. The CDR3 DNA reads as TGTGCCAGCAGTGAAGCGTTCCAGTTCAATCAGCCCCAGCATTTT.

The genes are TRBV7-2 and TRBJ1-2, with TRBD1 matching over 7 bases. Per the germline V gene, CDR1 is SGHTA and CDR2 is FQGNSA. With V trimmed by 0 bases and J by 6 bases, 4 bases remained unmatched. The CDR3 length is 14 residues. The chain's CDR3 is CASSLAGTVDGYTF. DNA for the CDR3: TGTGCCAGCAGCTTAGCGGGGACAGTTGATGGCTACACCTTC.

About this clone: Other nucleotide sequences from this sample produce the same CDR3. The chain links TRBV6-5 to TRBJ1-1; D possibly corresponds to TRBD1 (5 bases). V was clipped by 0 bases and J by 5 bases, with 10 bases between them. Per germline, CDR1 MNHEY and CDR2 SVGAGI. The CDR3 is 14 amino acids. The CDR3 spells CASSYSWGGTEAFF. The CDR3 region has the DNA TGTGCCAGCAGTTACTCCTGGGGGGGAACTGAAGCTTTCTTT.

The chain couples TRBV7-9 to TRBJ2-7; 8 nucleotides align to TRBD2. Germline CDR1 SEHNR, CDR2 FQNEAQ (reference sequence). Unmatched junction bases numbered 4, after V lost 6 bases and J lost 0 bases. This CDR3 has 14 residues. CDR3 in amino acids: CASSPSGPSYEQYF. In DNA, the CDR3 is TGTGCCAGCAGTCCTAGCGGGCCCTCCTACGAGCAGTACTTC. Variable domain in full (rest from reference TRBV7-9 and TRBJ2-7): DTGVSQNPRHKITKRGQNVTFRCDPISEHNRLYWYRQTLGQGPEFLTYFQNEAQLEKSRLLSDRFSAERPKGSFSTLEIQRTEQGDSAMYLCASSPSGPSYEQYFGPGTRLTVT.

The rearrangement joins TRBV6-5 to TRBJ1-2; the D is unclear. The CDR3 has 15 residues. V shed 6 bases and J shed 3 bases, with 17 bases lying between them. Germline lookup yields CDR1 MNHEY and CDR2 SVGAGI. CDR3 nucleotides: TGTGCCAGCAGCCCTACCCAGAGTTTATACTATGGCTACACCTTC. Amino acid sequence: CASSPTQSLYYGYTF.